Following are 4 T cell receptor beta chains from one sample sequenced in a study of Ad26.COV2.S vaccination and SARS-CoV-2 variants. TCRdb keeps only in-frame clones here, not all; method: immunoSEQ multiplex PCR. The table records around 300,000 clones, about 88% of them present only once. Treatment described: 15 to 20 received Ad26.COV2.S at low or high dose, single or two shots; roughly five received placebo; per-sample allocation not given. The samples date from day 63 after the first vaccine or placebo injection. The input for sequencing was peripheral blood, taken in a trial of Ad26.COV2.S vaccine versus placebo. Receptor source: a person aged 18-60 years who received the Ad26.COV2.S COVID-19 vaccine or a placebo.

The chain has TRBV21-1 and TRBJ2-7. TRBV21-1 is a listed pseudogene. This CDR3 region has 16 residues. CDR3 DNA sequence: TGTGCCAGCAGCAAAGGCGGTAAGGGATGCTACTACGAGCAGTACTTC. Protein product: CASSKGGKGCYYEQYF.

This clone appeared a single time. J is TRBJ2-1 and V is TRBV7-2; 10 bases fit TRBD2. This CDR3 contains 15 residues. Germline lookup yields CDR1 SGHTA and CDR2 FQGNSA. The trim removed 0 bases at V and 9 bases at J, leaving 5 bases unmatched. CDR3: CASSLAGSGRREQFF. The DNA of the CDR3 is TGTGCCAGCAGCTTAGCGGGTAGCGGGAGGCGTGAGCAGTTCTTC.

The chain's CDR3 is CASTLAGASYEQYF. CDR3 bases: TGTGCCAGCACCCTAGCCGGGGCCTCCTACGAGCAGTACTTC. This chain uses TRBV6-5 with TRBJ2-7; D is possibly TRBD1 or TRBD2 (5 bases each). Trimming pared 7 bases from V and 0 bases from J, leaving 13 bases between. The CDR3 spans 14 residues. CDR1 is MNHEY, CDR2 SVGAGI, per germline.

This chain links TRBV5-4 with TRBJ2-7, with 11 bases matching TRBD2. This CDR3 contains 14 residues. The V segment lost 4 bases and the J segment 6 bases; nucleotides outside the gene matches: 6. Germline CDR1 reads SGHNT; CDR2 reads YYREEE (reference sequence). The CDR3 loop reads CASSPASGRFEQYF. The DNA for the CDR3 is TGTGCCAGCAGCCCGGCTAGCGGGAGGTTCGAGCAGTACTTC.